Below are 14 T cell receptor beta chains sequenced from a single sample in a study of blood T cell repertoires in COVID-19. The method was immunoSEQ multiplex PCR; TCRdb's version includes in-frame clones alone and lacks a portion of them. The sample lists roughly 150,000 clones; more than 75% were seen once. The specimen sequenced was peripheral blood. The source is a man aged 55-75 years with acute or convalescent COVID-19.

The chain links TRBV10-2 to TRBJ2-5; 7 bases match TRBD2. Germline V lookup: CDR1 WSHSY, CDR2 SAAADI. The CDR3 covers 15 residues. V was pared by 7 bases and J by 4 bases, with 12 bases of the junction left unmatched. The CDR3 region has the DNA TGCGCCAGCAAGGAGGAGGGAGGGCCCTCAGAGACCCAGTACTTC. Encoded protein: CASKEEGGPSETQYF.

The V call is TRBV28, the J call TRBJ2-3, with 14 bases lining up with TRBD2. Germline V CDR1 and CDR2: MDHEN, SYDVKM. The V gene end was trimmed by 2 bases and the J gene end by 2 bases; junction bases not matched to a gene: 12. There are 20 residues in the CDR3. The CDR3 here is CASSLPGLAGGPTFTDTQYF. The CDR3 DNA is TGTGCCAGCAGTTTACCCGGACTAGCGGGAGGACCCACCTTCACAGATACGCAGTATTTT. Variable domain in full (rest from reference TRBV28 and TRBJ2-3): DVKVTQSSRYLVKRTGEKVFLECVQDMDHENMFWYRQDPGLGLRLIYFSYDVKMKEKGDIPEGYSVSREKKERFSLILESASTNQTSMYLCASSLPGLAGGPTFTDTQYFGPGTRLTVL.

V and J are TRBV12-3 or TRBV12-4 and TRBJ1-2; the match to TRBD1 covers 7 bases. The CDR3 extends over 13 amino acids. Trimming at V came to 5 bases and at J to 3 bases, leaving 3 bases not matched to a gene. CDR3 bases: TGTGCCAGCAGTAGACAGGGTTACTATGGCTACACCTTC. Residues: CASSRQGYYGYTF.

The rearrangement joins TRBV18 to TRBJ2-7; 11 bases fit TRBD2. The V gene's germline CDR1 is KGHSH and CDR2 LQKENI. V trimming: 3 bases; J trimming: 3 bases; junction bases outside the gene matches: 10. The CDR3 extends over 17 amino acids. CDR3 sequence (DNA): TGTGCCAGCTCACCCTCCTCGACCGGGACTAGCGGCTACGAGCAGTACTTC. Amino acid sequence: CASSPSSTGTSGYEQYF.

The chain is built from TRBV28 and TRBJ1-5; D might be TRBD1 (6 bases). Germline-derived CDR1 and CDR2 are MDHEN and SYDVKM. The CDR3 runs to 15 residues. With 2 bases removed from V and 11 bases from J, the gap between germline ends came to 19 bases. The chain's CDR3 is CASSLRDNVLRAQHF. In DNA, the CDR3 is TGTGCCAGCAGTTTAAGGGACAACGTGTTGAGAGCCCAGCATTTT.

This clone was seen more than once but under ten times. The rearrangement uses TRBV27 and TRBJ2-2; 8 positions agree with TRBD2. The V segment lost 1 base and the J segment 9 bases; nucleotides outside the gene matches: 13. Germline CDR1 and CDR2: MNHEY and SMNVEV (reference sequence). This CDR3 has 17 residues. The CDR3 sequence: CASSLFGSSGLPRELFF. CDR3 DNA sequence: TGTGCCAGCAGTTTATTTGGGTCTAGCGGGCTTCCCCGGGAGCTGTTTTTT.

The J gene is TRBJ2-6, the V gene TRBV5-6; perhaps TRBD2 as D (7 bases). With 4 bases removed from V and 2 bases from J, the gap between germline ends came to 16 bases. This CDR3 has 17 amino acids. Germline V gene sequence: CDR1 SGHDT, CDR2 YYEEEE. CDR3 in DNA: TGTGCCAGCAGCCGAAGGGAGGGGGGTACTGGGGCCAACGTCCTGACTTTC. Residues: CASSRREGGTGANVLTF.

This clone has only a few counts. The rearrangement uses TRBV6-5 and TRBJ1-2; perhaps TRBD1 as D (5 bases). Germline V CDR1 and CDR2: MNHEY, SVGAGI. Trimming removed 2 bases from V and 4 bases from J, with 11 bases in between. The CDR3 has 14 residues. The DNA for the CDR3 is TGTGCCAGCAGTTACAGGGGTGGGGTCTATGGCTACACCTTC. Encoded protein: CASSYRGGVYGYTF.

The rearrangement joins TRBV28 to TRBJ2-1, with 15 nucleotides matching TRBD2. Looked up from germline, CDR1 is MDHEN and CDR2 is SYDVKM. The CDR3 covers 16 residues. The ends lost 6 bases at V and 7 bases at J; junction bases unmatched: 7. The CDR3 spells CASSFGLAGGWNEQFF. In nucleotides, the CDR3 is TGTGCCAGCAGCTTTGGACTAGCGGGAGGGTGGAATGAGCAGTTCTTC. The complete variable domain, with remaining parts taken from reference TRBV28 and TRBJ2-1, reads DVKVTQSSRYLVKRTGEKVFLECVQDMDHENMFWYRQDPGLGLRLIYFSYDVKMKEKGDIPEGYSVSREKKERFSLILESASTNQTSMYLCASSFGLAGGWNEQFFGPGTRLTVL.

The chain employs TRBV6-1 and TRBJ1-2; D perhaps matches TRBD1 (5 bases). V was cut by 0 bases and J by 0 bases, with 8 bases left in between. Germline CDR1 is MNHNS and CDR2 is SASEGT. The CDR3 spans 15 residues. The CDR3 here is CASSEATQANYGYTF. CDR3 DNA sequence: TGTGCCAGCAGTGAAGCCACACAGGCTAACTATGGCTACACCTTC.

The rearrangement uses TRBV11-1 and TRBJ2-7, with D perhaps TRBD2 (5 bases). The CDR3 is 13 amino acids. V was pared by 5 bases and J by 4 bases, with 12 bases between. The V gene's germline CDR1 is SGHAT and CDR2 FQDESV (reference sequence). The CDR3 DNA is TGTGCCAGCAGCCTGAACCGGAGGTACGAGCAGTACTTC. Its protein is CASSLNRRYEQYF.

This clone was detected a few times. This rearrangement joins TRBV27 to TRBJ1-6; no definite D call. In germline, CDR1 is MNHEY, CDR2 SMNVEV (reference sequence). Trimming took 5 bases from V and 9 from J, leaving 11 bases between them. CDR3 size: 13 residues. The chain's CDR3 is CASSTDRGSPLHF. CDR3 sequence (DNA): TGTGCCAGCAGTACCGACCGCGGTTCACCCCTCCACTTT.

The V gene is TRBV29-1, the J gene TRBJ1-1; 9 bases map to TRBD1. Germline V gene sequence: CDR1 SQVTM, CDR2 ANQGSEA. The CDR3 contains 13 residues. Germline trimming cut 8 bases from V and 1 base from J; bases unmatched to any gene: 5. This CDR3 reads CSIKGQGNTEAFF. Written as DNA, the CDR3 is TGCAGCATTAAGGGACAGGGGAACACTGAAGCTTTCTTT.

The CDR3 here is CASSIGLDNEQFF. The CDR3 DNA sequence: TGTGCCAGCAGCATAGGACTAGACAATGAGCAGTTCTTC. The chain joins TRBV7-2 to TRBJ2-1, with 7 bases lining up with TRBD2. This CDR3 is 13 amino acids long. Germline-derived CDR1 and CDR2 are SGHTA and FQGNSA. Trimming cost V 5 bases and J 5 bases; bases outside gene matches: 3.